These 26 T cell receptor beta chains were sequenced from one sample in a study of regulatory T cells in long-lasting Graves disease. iRepertoire HTBI primers and Arm-PCR of CDR3 regions built TCR beta libraries. MiXCR, run by TCRdb on the multiplex PCR reads, gives a single entry per CDR3 protein. Of over 500,000 distinct CDR3 sequences listed, approximately 16% were seen once; the top ten hold 12%. Time point here: newly diagnosed GD, antithyroid drugs for less than 3 months. RNA from PBMCs was the source of the TCR library. These data also featured in a second study, about T cells in Graves' hyperthyroidism and ophthalmopathy.

This sample comprised peripheral blood mononuclear cells (PBMCs), obtained at new diagnosis, from a patient treated with antithyroid drugs. Source of these receptors: a man aged 18 to 30 with Graves disease.

CDR3 region: CASSSTTGYTGELFF. The CDR3 coding sequence is TGTGCCAGCAGTTCAACTACAGGGTACACCGGGGAGCTGTTTTTT. V is TRBV27 and J is TRBJ2-2, with TRBD1 as a possible D gene (6 bases). Looked up from germline, CDR1 is MNHEY and CDR2 is SMNVEV (reference sequence). The ends were cut back, 4 bases at V and 3 bases at J, with 12 bases in the middle. This CDR3 has 15 amino acids.

This clonotype was detected ten times or more. The CDR3 is CASSLVDSSYEQYF. The DNA of the CDR3 is TGTGCCAGCAGCTTAGTGGACAGCTCCTACGAGCAGTACTTC. This sequence joins TRBV7-9 and TRBJ2-7, with D possibly TRBD1 on 6 matching bases. V lost 1 base, J lost 0 bases, and 7 bases lay in between. The germline CDR1 and CDR2 sequences are SEHNR and FQNEAQ (reference sequence). The CDR3 extends over 14 amino acids.

This clonotype was counted many times. Germline is not matched at one junction end, which may reflect a read error. The CDR3 DNA sequence: TGTGCCAGCAGCCCTCGGACAGGAATGAACACTGAAGCTTTCTTT. This codes for CASSPRTGMNTEAFF. The chain links TRBV5-1 to TRBJ1-1; 7 bases fit TRBD1. This CDR3 has 15 amino acids. From germline, CDR1 is SGHRS and CDR2 YFSETQ.

The gene calls are TRBV20-1 and TRBJ1-1; D possibly corresponds to TRBD1 (5 bases). Deletions cut 0 bases from V and 5 bases from J, with 19 bases between. The CDR3 covers 16 residues. Germline values: CDR1 DFQATT, CDR2 SNEGSKA (reference sequence). CDR3 coding DNA: TGCAGTGCTAGAGATCTGAGGGGAGGGGATTGGACTGAAGCTTTCTTT. Translated, it gives CSARDLRGGDWTEAFF.

The J gene is TRBJ1-1, the V gene TRBV11-2; D not resolved. Trimming removed 0 bases from V and 5 bases from J, with 16 bases in between. Germline CDR1 is SGHAT and CDR2 is FQNNGV. The CDR3 spans 16 residues. The CDR3 loop is CASSLDRNRAGTEAFF. As DNA, the CDR3 is TGTGCCAGCAGCTTAGATCGGAATCGGGCCGGGACTGAAGCTTTCTTT.

At least ten counts were recorded for this clonotype. This chain links TRBV10-2 with TRBJ1-1, with 12 bases lining up with TRBD1. CDR3 size: 17 residues. The V segment lost 7 bases and the J segment 11 bases; nucleotides outside the gene matches: 20. Germline CDR1 reads WSHSY; CDR2 reads SAAADI. As DNA, the CDR3 is TGCGCCAGCACCACATTCTTGCCGGGACAGGGGGCTCTTAAGGCTTTCTTT. Encoded protein: CASTTFLPGQGALKAFF.

This clonotype has ten or more counts. The J gene is TRBJ1-2, the V gene TRBV13, with a weak D call TRBD1 (6 bases). Germline loops: CDR1 PRHDT, CDR2 FYEKMQ (reference sequence). The CDR3 has 14 amino acids. V gave up 1 base and J gave up 6 bases, with 12 bases separating them. For the CDR3, the DNA is TGTGCCAGCAGCTTAGTGGCAGGGGTGAATGGCTACACCTTC. Its protein product is CASSLVAGVNGYTF.

This clonotype was counted many times. The chain carries TRBV12-3 or TRBV12-4 and TRBJ2-7, with TRBD1 matching over 8 bases. Unmatched junction bases numbered 8, after V lost 3 bases and J lost 7 bases. The CDR3 has 14 residues. The CDR3 nucleotides read TGTGCCAGCAGTTTCCTCAGGGGGCAGCGGGAGCAGTACTTC. Amino acid sequence: CASSFLRGQREQYF.

This clonotype was recorded at least ten times. The chain recombines TRBV29-1 with TRBJ2-7; perhaps TRBD1 as D (5 bases). CDR1 SQVTM and CDR2 ANQGSEA come from the germline V gene. The CDR3 spans 13 residues. V shed 1 base and J shed 0 bases, with 7 bases lying between them. The CDR3 sequence: CSVEVDSSYEQYF. Here the CDR3 DNA reads TGCAGCGTTGAAGTCGACAGCTCCTACGAGCAGTACTTC.

As to this clonotype: An end of the junction differs from the germline gene, which may be a read error. DNA of the CDR3: TGTGCCACCAGTAGAGACAGGGGGCATACTGAAGCTTTCTTT. Its translation is CATSRDRGHTEAFF. The rearrangement links TRBV15 to TRBJ1-1, with 10 bases fitting TRBD1. Per germline, CDR1 LNHNV and CDR2 YYDKDF (reference sequence). The CDR3 totals 14 residues.

This clonotype was recorded a few times. V usage is TRBV20-1 and J usage is TRBJ1-5; a weak D match, TRBD1 (5 bases). The CDR3 totals 14 residues. The germline V and J ends were trimmed by 1 base and 4 bases, with 11 bases remaining between them. Germline V lookup: CDR1 DFQATT, CDR2 SNEGSKA (reference sequence). In nucleotides, the CDR3 is TGCAGTGCTAGAGTCCCGGGGGGGAATCAGCCCCAGCATTTT. Amino acids: CSARVPGGNQPQHF.

This clonotype has at least ten counts. CDR3 region: CASSLLEQETQYF. The CDR3 region has the DNA TGTGCCAGCAGTTTATTAGAACAAGAGACCCAGTACTTC. The chain uses TRBV28 and TRBJ2-5; D is undetermined. V gave up 1 base and J gave up 2 bases, with 5 bases separating them. Germline V lookup: CDR1 MDHEN, CDR2 SYDVKM. This CDR3 spans 13 amino acids. Drawing the rest from reference TRBV28 and TRBJ2-5, the complete variable domain is DVKVTQSSRYLVKRTGEKVFLECVQDMDHENMFWYRQDPGLGLRLIYFSYDVKMKEKGDIPEGYSVSREKKERFSLILESASTNQTSMYLCASSLLEQETQYFGPGTRLLVL.

In this sample, this clonotype turned up many times. V gene TRBV20-1 combines with J gene TRBJ2-1; no firm D call. Germline loops: CDR1 DFQATT, CDR2 SNEGSKA (reference sequence). The CDR3 consists of 14 residues. Trimming shortened V by 3 bases and J by 6 bases, and 15 bases separated the two germline ends. The CDR3 DNA reads TGCAGTGCTAGGTACCGGATGTTGTTCAATGAGCAGTTCTTC. Protein sequence: CSARYRMLFNEQFF.

The chain couples TRBV28 to TRBJ1-1; D uncertain. CDR3 size: 15 residues. Germline CDR1 reads MDHEN; CDR2 reads SYDVKM. V dropped 5 bases and J dropped 0 bases, with 13 bases sitting between them. The CDR3 DNA is TGTGCCAGCAGTGAATACAGAGTAATGAACACTGAAGCTTTCTTT. Protein product: CASSEYRVMNTEAFF.

The genes are TRBV6-5 and TRBJ1-4; D may be TRBD1 (5 bases). The CDR3 length is 15 residues. Deletions cut 0 bases from V and 8 bases from J, with 13 bases between. Germline-derived CDR1 and CDR2 are MNHEY and SVGAGI. In nucleotides, the CDR3 is TGTGCCAGCAGTTACTCGAATCAGGGTCTAGAAAAACTGTTTTTT. Encoded protein: CASSYSNQGLEKLFF.

This clonotype is large. At one of its ends the junction is not consistent with the germline gene, which may arise from a read error. The V call is TRBV5-1, the J call TRBJ1-5; tentatively, D is TRBD1 (5 bases). This CDR3 has 15 residues. CDR1 is SGHRS and CDR2 is YFSETQ in the germline V gene. The CDR3 nucleotides read TGTGCCAGCAGCCAATTCACAGGCAGCCTCGAGCCCCAGCATTTT. Residues: CASSQFTGSLEPQHF.

There are a few counts of this clonotype. V and J are TRBV29-1 and TRBJ2-2, with D tentatively TRBD1 (5 bases). CDR3 length: 14 residues. Germline V gene sequence: CDR1 SQVTM, CDR2 ANQGSEA. Trimming removed 3 bases at V and 0 bases at J, with 8 bases between. CDR3 bases: TGCAGCGTTGATAGGGGATCGAACACCGGGGAGCTGTTTTTT. Translating gives CSVDRGSNTGELFF.

This clonotype was observed many times. This CDR3 is CSARTGQRVHQPQHF. The CDR3, as DNA: TGCAGTGCTAGAACGGGACAACGGGTCCATCAGCCCCAGCATTTT. The V call is TRBV20-1, the J call TRBJ1-5, with D perhaps matching TRBD1 (6 bases). Germline-derived CDR1 and CDR2 are DFQATT and SNEGSKA (reference sequence). The germline V and J ends were trimmed by 2 bases and 5 bases, with 16 bases remaining between them. There are 15 residues in the CDR3.

This clonotype occurred many times. The chain is built from TRBV19 and TRBJ2-7; D possibly corresponds to TRBD2 (6 bases). Germline V lookup: CDR1 LNHDA, CDR2 SQIVND (reference sequence). V dropped 3 bases and J dropped 7 bases, with 10 bases sitting between them. The CDR3 sequence is 12 residues long. For the CDR3, the DNA is TGTGCCAGTAGTATGCTGGGGGGAGAGCAGTACTTC. Translation gives CASSMLGGEQYF.

The chain has TRBV29-1 and TRBJ2-5; D could derive from TRBD1 or TRBD2 (5 bases each). Germline CDR1 and CDR2: SQVTM and ANQGSEA. V lost 7 bases and J 5 bases, leaving 14 bases between the germline ends. The CDR3 has 12 amino acids. CDR3 sequence (DNA): TGCAGCGCTCCGGGACCCAGGGAGACCCAGTACTTC. Translated, it gives CSAPGPRETQYF.

This clonotype was recorded many times. This chain links TRBV28 with TRBJ2-7; unclear D gene. The length of the CDR3 is 14 residues. V lost 6 bases to trimming and J lost 0 bases, with 12 bases between them. Germline V lookup: CDR1 MDHEN, CDR2 SYDVKM. The CDR3 sequence is CASRPGSISYEQYF. Here the CDR3 DNA reads TGTGCCAGCAGGCCCGGCTCAATCTCCTACGAGCAGTACTTC.

The genes are TRBV12-5 and TRBJ2-1; a weak D match, TRBD1 (6 bases). Germline CDR1 LGHNT, CDR2 FRNRAP. With 2 bases removed from V and 7 bases from J, the gap between germline ends came to 12 bases. The CDR3 has 14 residues. For the CDR3, the DNA is TGTGCTAGTGGTTTGCCCTACAGGGCGAATGAGCAGTTCTTC. Its protein product is CASGLPYRANEQFF.

The sample holds a few counts of this clonotype. V usage is TRBV20-1 and J usage is TRBJ2-2; TRBD2 matches 7 bases. V dropped 1 base and J dropped 0; count of bases not matched to a gene: 2. The V gene's germline CDR1 is DFQATT and CDR2 SNEGSKA (reference sequence). The CDR3 runs 15 residues. The CDR3 loop reads CSARAGGANTGELFF. The CDR3 coding sequence is TGCAGTGCTAGAGCGGGAGGTGCGAACACCGGGGAGCTGTTTTTT.

This clonotype was recorded at least ten times. The chain has TRBV5-1 and TRBJ2-1; TRBD1 matches at 9 bases. Losses at the gene ends were 4 bases for V and 1 base for J; bases not matched to a gene: 3. The CDR3 has 15 amino acids. Germline V gives CDR1 SGHRS, CDR2 YFSETQ. The CDR3 DNA follows: TGCGCCAGCAGCGGGGGACAGGGTTCCTACAATGAGCAGTTCTTC. This encodes CASSGGQGSYNEQFF.

At least ten counts were recorded for this clonotype. The chain joins TRBV20-1 to TRBJ2-5; 15 bases align to TRBD2. Germline assignment: CDR1 DFQATT and CDR2 SNEGSKA (reference sequence). Unmatched junction bases numbered 1, after V lost 0 bases and J lost 2 bases. CDR3 length equals 16 residues. CDR3 in DNA: TGCAGTGCTAGAGAGGGACTAGCGGGGGGACAAGAGACCCAGTACTTC. Translated, it gives CSAREGLAGGQETQYF.

The CDR3 bases are TGTGCCAGCGGGAGCCAAGACTACGAGCAGTACTTC. This translates into CASGSQDYEQYF. V and J are TRBV6-2 or TRBV6-3 and TRBJ2-7; TRBD2 is a possible D gene (5 bases). V dropped 8 bases and J dropped 3 bases, with 11 bases sitting between them. In germline, CDR1 is MNHEY, CDR2 SVGEGT. This CDR3 spans 12 amino acids.